Listed below are T cell receptor beta chains from one sample, sequenced in a study of blood T cell repertoires in COVID-19. TCRdb's table, derived via immunoSEQ multiplex PCR, lists solely in-frame clones and lacks some. The sample lists about 150,000 clones; 82% were seen once. Sequencing used peripheral blood. These receptors were obtained from a human donor with acute or convalescent COVID-19. The donor label of this sample is uncertain. The CDR3 runs from the conserved cysteine through the conserved F or W. The D gene is left open where the match is weak. Only some rows state a clone size, as once, few, many or a class for expanded clones.

J gene	D gene	V gene	clone size	CDR3 DNA	CDR3 protein
TRBJ2-7	TRBD2	TRBV19	-	TGTGCCAGTAGTATTAGGGCAGCCACCTCTAGCGGTACCTACGAGCAGTACTTC	CASSIRAATSSGTYEQYF
TRBJ1-3	-	TRBV6-7	-	TGTGCCAGCAGTCTACTGAGCTGCCACTCTGGAAACACCATATATTTT	CASSLLSCHSGNTIYF
TRBJ2-3	TRBD1	TRBV3-1/TRBV3-2	once	TGTGCCAGCAGCCACCCCGGACAGGCAAGTAGGGATACGCAGTATTTT	CASSHPGQASRDTQYF
TRBJ2-4	-	TRBV4-1	-	TGCGCCAGCAGCCAAGGAAGGCTAGCGCCGTTCAAAAACATTCAGTACTTC	CASSQGRLAPFKNIQYF
TRBJ2-4	-	TRBV7-9	few	TGTGCCAGCAGCTTAGATCCTCGGAGCGACAGACCGGCCAAAAACATTCAGTACTTC	CASSLDPRSDRPAKNIQYF
TRBJ2-7	-	TRBV5-1	-	TGCGCCAGCAGCCCCAGGACAGTAACCGAGCAGTACTTC	CASSPRTVTEQYF
TRBJ1-5	TRBD1	TRBV27	-	TGTGCCAGCAGTCACTCCGGGACAGGCAATCAGCCCCAGCATTTT	CASSHSGTGNQPQHF
TRBJ2-3	TRBD2	TRBV4-2	-	TGTGCCAGCAGCCAAGACGTGCGGGGGGCCTACACAGATACGCAGTATTTT	CASSQDVRGAYTDTQYF
TRBJ1-1	-	TRBV2	-	TGTGCCAGCAGTGAACGGCAGGGGAACACTGAAGCTTTCTTT	CASSERQGNTEAFF
TRBJ1-1	-	TRBV9	-	TGTGCCAGCAGCGGTAGTGTGGGGCGGACCACTGAAGCTTTCTTT	CASSGSVGRTTEAFF
TRBJ1-2	-	TRBV21-1	few	TGTGCCAGCAGCAAAGAAGGGGAACATATCTCCCGGACAGGGAACTATGGCTACACCTTC	CASSKEGEHISRTGNYGYTF
TRBJ2-5	TRBD2	TRBV11-2	few	TGTGCCAGCAGCCTTCGGACTAGCGGGGGGAAGCGGGAGACCCAGTACTTC	CASSLRTSGGKRETQYF
TRBJ1-1	-	TRBV7-9	once	TGTGCCAGCAGCTATCCGTCTGAAGCTTTCTTT	CASSYPSEAFF
TRBJ2-7	TRBD1	TRBV6-5	-	TGTGCCAGCACCGACAGGGGCCGTTCCTACGAGCAGTACTTC	CASTDRGRSYEQYF
TRBJ1-5	-	TRBV19	-	TGTGCCAGTAGTCCGCGGGGGGGCAGGGGCGCATATAGCAATCAGCCCCAGCATTTT	CASSPRGGRGAYSNQPQHF
TRBJ2-7	-	TRBV6-5	once	TGTGCCAGCAGAAGAGACAGACACGAGCAGTACTTC	CASRRDRHEQYF
TRBJ2-2	TRBD1	TRBV23-1	few	TGCGCCAGCCGGGACAGCTACACCGGGGAGCTGTTTTTT	CASRDSYTGELFF
TRBJ1-1	-	TRBV2	-	TGTGCCAGCACCTCTTTACTCGGGGTAACTGAAGCTTTCTTT	CASTSLLGVTEAFF
TRBJ2-7	-	TRBV10-1	few	TGCGCCAGCAGTGAGCAACAGGGTAGCGAGCAGTACTTC	CASSEQQGSEQYF
TRBJ1-2	-	TRBV19	few	TGTGCCAGTAGTGCCACAGGGTATGGCTATGGCTACACCTTC	CASSATGYGYGYTF
TRBJ1-1	TRBD1	TRBV7-2	-	TGTGCCAGCAGCGCCACGGACAGGGCGAACACTGAAGCTTTCTTT	CASSATDRANTEAFF
TRBJ1-1	-	TRBV12-3/TRBV12-4	few	TGTGCCAGCAGGTCCGAGGTGACTGAAGCTTTCTTT	CASRSEVTEAFF
TRBJ1-5	-	TRBV19	-	TGTGCCAGTAGTACGGTGCGGGCTAGCAATCAGCCCCAGCATTTT	CASSTVRASNQPQHF
TRBJ2-3	-	TRBV7-2	once	TGTGCCAGCAGCTTAGAAGGTTCGGGTTGGACAGATACGCAGTATTTT	CASSLEGSGWTDTQYF
TRBJ1-1	-	TRBV5-1	-	TGCGCCAGCAGAATTGCAGGGTTTCTGGACACTGAAGCTTTCTTT	CASRIAGFLDTEAFF
TRBJ2-5	-	TRBV5-1	-	TGCGCCAGCAGATCTCGTCGTCGAGAAGAGACCCAGTACTTC	CASRSRRREETQYF
TRBJ1-6	TRBD1	TRBV19	-	TGTGCCAGTAGTCGGACAGGGGACTCACCCCTCCACTTT	CASSRTGDSPLHF
TRBJ1-6	-	TRBV6-5	-	TGTGCCAGCAGTCCAGGCAGGGAACCTAATTCACCCCTCCACTTT	CASSPGREPNSPLHF
TRBJ2-6	TRBD1	TRBV5-1	-	TGCGCCAGCAGCTCCGGGACAGCCGACTCTGGGGCCAACGTCCTGACTTTC	CASSSGTADSGANVLTF
TRBJ1-2	TRBD1	TRBV6-5	-	TGTGCCAGCAGTAATCAGTTGACAGGGGGCCGGGGCTACACCTTC	CASSNQLTGGRGYTF
TRBJ1-2	-	TRBV10-3	-	TGTGCCATCAGTGTCGTCGGCAGGGACTATGGCTACACCTTC	CAISVVGRDYGYTF
TRBJ1-2	TRBD1	TRBV5-1	-	TGCGCCAGCAGCCGGGATGACAGGGGTACAGGATATGGCTACACCTTC	CASSRDDRGTGYGYTF
TRBJ2-2	-	TRBV4-2	once	TGTGCCAGCAGCCAAGATTTCGGGGGGCGCAGCGGGGAGCTGTTTTTT	CASSQDFGGRSGELFF
TRBJ2-7	-	TRBV3-1/TRBV3-2	few	TGTGCCAGCAGCCAAGTAAGGCGGGGCGAGCAGTACTTC	CASSQVRRGEQYF
TRBJ1-1	TRBD1	TRBV6-2/TRBV6-3	-	TGTGCCAGCAGTTTCCCCTTCGGGACAGGGGGGACTGAAGCTTTCTTT	CASSFPFGTGGTEAFF
TRBJ1-2	-	TRBV7-2	-	TGTGCCAGCAGCTCGGGGTCGGGCAGGCAAATCGATGGCTACACCTTC	CASSSGSGRQIDGYTF
TRBJ2-3	-	TRBV29-1	-	TGCAGTGAGGGATCCTTTAGCACAGATACGCAGTATTTT	CSEGSFSTDTQYF
TRBJ2-7	-	TRBV11-3	-	TGTGCCAGCAGCTTAGTCAGTTATTGGGCCGACTCCTACGAGCAGTACTTC	CASSLVSYWADSYEQYF
TRBJ1-1	TRBD1	TRBV5-1	-	TGCGCCAGCAGCACACAGACAGGGGGCACTGAAGCTTTCTTT	CASSTQTGGTEAFF
TRBJ1-1	-	TRBV10-3	-	TGTGCCATCGGCCAGACAGGGAACACTGAAGCTTTCTTT	CAIGQTGNTEAFF
TRBJ1-6	-	TRBV19	many	TGTGCCAGTAGGACAGTCCAGGTGGATAATTCACCCCTCCACTTT	CASRTVQVDNSPLHF
TRBJ2-5	-	TRBV6-5	-	TGTGCCAGCAGCCCCGTGGAGGGGGAGACCCAGTACTTC	CASSPVEGETQYF
TRBJ2-1	TRBD2	TRBV27	many	TGTGCCAGCAGTCGCGGAACTAGCGGGGATAATGAGCAGTTCTTC	CASSRGTSGDNEQFF
TRBJ2-3	-	TRBV2	-	TGTGCCAGCAAGAGGCGGGGACCCATCACAGATACGCAGTATTTT	CASKRRGPITDTQYF
TRBJ1-4	-	TRBV27	-	TGTGCCAGCAGTCCGGCGGGGGGTGGGCAGGGCGAAAAACTGTTTTTT	CASSPAGGGQGEKLFF
TRBJ2-3	TRBD1	TRBV3-1/TRBV3-2	-	TGTGCCAGCAGCCCAGCCAGACAGGGTTTATCAGATACGCAGTATTTT	CASSPARQGLSDTQYF
TRBJ2-7	TRBD1	TRBV12-3/TRBV12-4	-	TGTGCCAGCAGTCGACAGGGGATGAGTGAGCAGTACTTC	CASSRQGMSEQYF
TRBJ2-6	-	TRBV5-4	-	TGTGCCAGCAGACGCACGGGGGCTGGGGCCAACGTCCTGACTTTC	CASRRTGAGANVLTF
TRBJ1-2	-	TRBV19	-	TGTGCCAGTAGTACCCGACAGGCCGGGGGCTACACCTTC	CASSTRQAGGYTF
TRBJ1-1	-	TRBV30	-	TGTGCCTGGAGTGTACAAAAGGCTTTCTTT	CAWSVQKAFF
TRBJ1-2	-	TRBV28	once	TGTGCCAGCAGTCAACCCGGGACACGCCTCTATGGCTACACCTTC	CASSQPGTRLYGYTF